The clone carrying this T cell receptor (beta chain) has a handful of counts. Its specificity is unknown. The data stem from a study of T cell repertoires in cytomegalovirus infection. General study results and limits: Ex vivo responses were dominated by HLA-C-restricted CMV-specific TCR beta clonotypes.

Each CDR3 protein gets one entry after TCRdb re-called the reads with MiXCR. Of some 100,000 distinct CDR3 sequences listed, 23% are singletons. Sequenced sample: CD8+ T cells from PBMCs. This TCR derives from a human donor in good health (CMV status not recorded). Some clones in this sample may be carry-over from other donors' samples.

CDR3 nucleotides: TGCGCCAGCAGTTTCTCCGATCCGGGGGTTGGGAACACTGAAGCTTTCTTT. This gives the protein CASSFSDPGVGNTEAFF. This rearrangement joins TRBV5-1 to TRBJ1-1, with D maybe TRBD1 (5 bases). The CDR3 contains 17 residues. The V end lost 5 bases, the J end lost 1 base, and 21 bases lay between the germline ends. The V gene's germline CDR1 is SGHRS and CDR2 YFSETQ.